This T cell receptor (beta chain) was obtained from a study of CD8 T cells in Susac syndrome. Findings and limits, study-wide: The study's TCR sequencing and HLA analysis drew on a certain number of individuals. That number was acknowledged as relatively small.

Negative isolation yielded CD4+ and CD8+ T cells, and FACS enriched TEMRA cells. Regarding this clonotype: Its target is unknown.

RNA in amounts of about 0.5 to 1 ug was reverse transcribed with random hexamers. Amplification of the TCR beta CDR3 was carried out by immunoSEQ multiplex PCR, which spanned a total of 54 Vbeta and 13 Jbeta segments. TCRdb re-called the immunoSEQ multiplex PCR reads through MiXCR, storing one row per CDR3 protein. The table includes about 190,000 distinct CDR3 sequences, roughly 92% detected once. J lost 0 bases, V lost 10 bases, and 17 bases had no gene match. Germline CDR1 is MNHNS and CDR2 is SASEGT. There are 18 residues in the CDR3. The sample comprised CD4+ T cells from PBMCs. The TCR sequence derives from a human donor in good health. This chain joins TRBV6-1 and TRBJ2-3, with 9 bases identical to TRBD2. CDR3 in amino acids: CATTPTGTSFGSTDTQYF. CDR3 in DNA: TGTGCCACCACACCAACCGGGACTAGCTTCGGTAGCACAGATACGCAGTATTTT.